This TCR beta chain was identified during a study of blood T cell repertoires in COVID-19. Study overall: Both acute and convalescent COVID-19 samples were obtained from the United States, Italy and Spain. PBMCs, B-cell-depleted T cells, or T cells were the source of the cDNA or gDNA that made up the material.

The assay was immunoSEQ multiplex PCR, and TCRdb's table has in-frame clones only and misses some. The sample contains 210,000 or so clones, roughly nine tenths of which appear only once. Germline-derived CDR1 and CDR2 are GTSNPN and SVGIG (reference sequence). The CDR3 totals 14 residues. J gave up 6 bases and V 3 bases, and 2 bases lay outside the gene matches. What was sequenced was peripheral blood. This chain links TRBV30 with TRBJ2-3, with 14 positions matching TRBD2. The source is a man in his forties with active or convalescent COVID-19. The CDR3 loop is CAWRGLAGGDTQYF. CDR3 sequence (DNA): TGTGCCTGGAGAGGACTAGCGGGAGGTGATACGCAGTATTTT. Drawing the rest from reference TRBV30 and TRBJ2-3, the complete variable domain is SQTIHQWPATLVQPVGSPLSLECTVEGTSNPNLYWYRQAAGRGLQLLFYSVGIGQISSEVPQNLSASRPQDRQFILSSKKLLLSDSGFYLCAWRGLAGGDTQYFGPGTRLTVL.